This T cell receptor beta chain came from a study of low-dose radiotherapy and immunotherapy resistance in tumors. Study as a whole: Members of Cohort 2 were treated with 1 Gy per fraction every two weeks; their total was 13 Gy over 26 weeks.

The length of the CDR3 is 15 residues. J gave up 2 bases and V 6 bases, and 6 bases lay outside the gene matches. In germline, CDR1 is SNHLY, CDR2 FYNNEI. The time point is: before trial treatment. This clonotype was seen repeatedly, ten times or more. Alpha- and beta-chain coverage of first-strand cDNA came from TRAV- and TRBV-specific primers. Amplification of TCRs used a constant-region primer and V-primer adapter for approximately 18 PCR cycles. Via MiXCR, TCRdb re-called the reads, giving one row per CDR3 protein. The table lists 100,000 or so distinct CDR3 sequences, just under 9.5% of them singletons.

The chain combines TRBV2 with TRBJ2-2; 7 bases align to TRBD2. This receptor was obtained from a male donor with prostate cancer. The sequences come from PBMCs, collected before treatment. CDR3 protein: CASRGTSANTGELFF. For the CDR3, the DNA is TGTGCCAGCAGAGGTACTAGCGCTAACACCGGGGAGCTGTTTTTT.